The clone carrying this TCR beta chain was seen more than once but under ten times. Its specificity is not known. Profiling relied on immunoSEQ multiplex PCR, and the TCRdb table lists in-frame clones only, not all of them. The table lists under 95,000 clones, approximately 86% of them singletons. These data are taken from a study of OX40 agonist ivuxolimab in advanced cancers. Whole-study context: Cancers in dose escalation were hepatocellular, melanoma, renal cell and head and neck. Partial responses were achieved by three patients: one hepatocellular carcinoma, two cutaneous melanoma.

Study-level results: The study found that CD8+ T cells averaged more expanded clones than CD4+.

CDR3 length equals 15 residues. V gave up 3 bases and J gave up 2 bases; unmatched junction bases: 2. Per the germline V gene, CDR1 is WNHNN and CDR2 is SYGVQD (reference sequence). The TCR sequence derives from an adult with an advanced solid tumor such as melanoma, head and neck, liver or kidney cancer. This specimen consisted of CD4+ or CD8+ T cells sorted from blood, obtained in a trial of the OX40 agonist ivuxolimab. The rearrangement links TRBV10-1 to TRBJ2-7, with 12 bases identical to TRBD2. The CDR3 region has the DNA TGCGCCAGCAGTGAAGGACTAGCGGGACCCTACGAGCAGTACTTC. The encoded protein is CASSEGLAGPYEQYF.